The entry below describes one T cell receptor beta chain. This entry comes from a study of blood T cell repertoires in COVID-19. Looking at the study overall: Samples taken during acute and convalescent COVID-19 were collected in the United States, Italy and Spain. Sample material is recorded as cDNA or gDNA derived from T cells, B-cell-depleted T cells, or PBMCs.

Germline lookup yields CDR1 SQVTM and CDR2 ANQGSEA. With V trimmed by 5 bases and J by 3 bases, 5 bases remained unmatched. This CDR3 is built from 13 residues. As processed by the authors: Amplified reference gene primers provided the basis for estimating nucleated cell counts. Sequencing used immunoSEQ multiplex PCR; TCRdb keeps in-frame clones, though not all of them. That table is the source of V, J and clone size, and D and trimming were worked out from the DNA. The sample has under 150,000 clones, 85% seen once. The TCR was taken from a man of 80 years or more with acute or convalescent COVID-19. Material for sequencing was peripheral blood. The V call is TRBV29-1, the J call TRBJ2-3; TRBD1 agrees at 7 bases. The CDR3 loop reads CSVSRGRTDTQYF. The CDR3 DNA reads TGCAGCGTTTCGAGGGGGCGGACAGATACGCAGTATTTT.